This entry is about one T cell receptor (beta chain). Its antigen is not known. TCRdb reanalysed the reads using MiXCR and keeps one entry per CDR3 protein. The data show 250,000 to 400,000 distinct CDR3 sequences, 20% to 25% seen once. The data originate from a study of T cell repertoires in cytomegalovirus infection. The wider study: It was recently identified HLA-C-restricted and well-studied HLA-B-restricted CMV epitopes that the study used. Based on public TCR beta signatures, there were indications of CMV infection and of a matching HLA type.

This sequence originates from a human donor in good health (CMV status not recorded). Some clones in this sample may be carry-over from other donors' samples. The source was cultured PBMCs, collected from culture after CMV antigen stimulation.

The DNA for the CDR3 is TGTGCCACCCAGCGGGTCTATGGCTACACCTTC. It specifies CATQRVYGYTF. The chain links TRBV6-6 to TRBJ1-2; no clear D gene. The V end lost 10 bases, the J end lost 4 bases, and 10 bases lay between the germline ends. CDR1 and CDR2 from the germline V gene are MNHNY and SVGAGI (reference sequence). The length of the CDR3 is 11 residues.